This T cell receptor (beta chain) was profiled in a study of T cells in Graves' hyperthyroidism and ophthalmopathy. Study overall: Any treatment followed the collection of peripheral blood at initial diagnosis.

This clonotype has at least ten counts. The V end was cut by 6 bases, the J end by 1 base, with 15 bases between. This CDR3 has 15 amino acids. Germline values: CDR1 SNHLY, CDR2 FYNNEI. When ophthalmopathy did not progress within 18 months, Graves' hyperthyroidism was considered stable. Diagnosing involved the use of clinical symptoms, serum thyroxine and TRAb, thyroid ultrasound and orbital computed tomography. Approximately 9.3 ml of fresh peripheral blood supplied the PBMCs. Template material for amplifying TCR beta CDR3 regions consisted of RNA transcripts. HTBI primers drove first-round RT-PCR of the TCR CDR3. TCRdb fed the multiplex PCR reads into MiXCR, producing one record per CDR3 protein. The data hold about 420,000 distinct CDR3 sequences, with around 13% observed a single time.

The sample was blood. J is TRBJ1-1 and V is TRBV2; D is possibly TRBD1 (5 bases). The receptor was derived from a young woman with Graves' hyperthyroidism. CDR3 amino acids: CASSEGIARNTEAFF. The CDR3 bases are TGTGCCAGCAGCGAGGGGATCGCTCGGAACACTGAAGCTTTCTTT. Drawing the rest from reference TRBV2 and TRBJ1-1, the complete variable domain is EPEVTQTPSHQVTQMGQEVILRCVPISNHLYFYWYRQILGQKVEFLVSFYNNEISEKSEIFDDQFSVERPDGSNFTLKIRSTKLEDSAMYFCASSEGIARNTEAFFGQGTRLTVV.